Here is one T cell receptor beta chain with its context. The CDR3 loop spans 15 amino acids. V was cut by 4 bases and J by 3 bases, with 16 bases left in between. Germline CDR1 is SNHLY and CDR2 is FYNNEI. This entry belongs to a study of control samples from healthy donors and cancer patients. Only in-frame clones appear in the TCRdb table, and some are missing; sequencing was by immunoSEQ multiplex PCR. The table includes around 150,000 clones, approximately 94% detected once. This clonotype was sampled from a man aged 60-69 years with colorectal cancer. Specimen: PBMCs. The chain has TRBV2 and TRBJ2-7, with D maybe TRBD1 (7 bases). CDR3 sequence reads: CASSGGGTAYYEQYF. In DNA, the CDR3 is TGTGCCAGCAGTGGAGGGGGGACAGCCTACTACGAGCAGTACTTC.